This T cell receptor (beta chain) was retrieved from a study of blood T cell repertoires in COVID-19. Across the whole study: Italy, Spain and the United States were the sources of the convalescent and acute COVID-19 samples. Sample material is recorded as cDNA or gDNA derived from T cells, B-cell-depleted T cells, or PBMCs.

V was shortened by 5 bases and J by 1 base, with 12 bases between the two germline ends. CDR1 is LGHDT and CDR2 is YNNKEL in the germline V gene (reference sequence). The CDR3 has 15 residues. In the authors' workflow: Reference gene primers were amplified, and this amplification served to estimate nucleated cell counts. Some clones are missing from TCRdb's copy, which holds only in-frame ones; the method was immunoSEQ multiplex PCR. From that table come the V and J calls and clone size; the DNA was used to work out D and trimming. The table has nearly 95,000 clones, 80% seen once. This chain joins TRBV3-1 (or the pseudogene TRBV3-2) and TRBJ1-3, with D uncertain. This clonotype was obtained from a human donor in a cohort sampled during active COVID-19. Sequencing was done on a sample of peripheral blood. The CDR3 loop reads CASSFRRQSGNTIYF. The DNA for the CDR3 is TGTGCCAGCAGCTTTCGACGACAATCTGGAAACACCATATATTTT.